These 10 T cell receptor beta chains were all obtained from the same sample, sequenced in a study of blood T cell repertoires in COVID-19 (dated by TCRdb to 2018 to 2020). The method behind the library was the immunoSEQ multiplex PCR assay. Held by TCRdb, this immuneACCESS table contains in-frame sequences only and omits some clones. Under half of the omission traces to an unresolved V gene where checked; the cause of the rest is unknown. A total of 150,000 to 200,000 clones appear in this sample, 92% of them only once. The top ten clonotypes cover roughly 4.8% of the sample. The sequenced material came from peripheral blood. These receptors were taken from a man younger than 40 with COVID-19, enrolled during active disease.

The DNA for the CDR3 is TGTGCCAGCAGTTACTCTCGGCGGGAAAGCACAGATACGCAGTATTTT. Translating it yields CASSYSRRESTDTQYF. The chain recombines TRBV6-2 or TRBV6-3 with TRBJ2-3; D is possibly TRBD2 (6 bases). CDR1 is MNHEY, CDR2 SVGEGT, per germline. Trimming shortened V by 0 bases and J by 0 bases, and 10 bases separated the two germline ends. CDR3 length equals 16 residues.

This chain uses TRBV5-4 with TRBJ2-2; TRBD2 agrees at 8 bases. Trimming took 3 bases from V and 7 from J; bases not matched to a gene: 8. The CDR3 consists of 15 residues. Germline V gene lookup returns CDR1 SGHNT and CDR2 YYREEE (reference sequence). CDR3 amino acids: CASSSLAGADGELFF. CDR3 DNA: TGTGCCAGCAGCTCTCTAGCGGGTGCAGACGGGGAGCTGTTTTTT. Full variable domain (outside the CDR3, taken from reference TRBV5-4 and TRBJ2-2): ETGVTQSPTHLIKTRGQQVTLRCSSQSGHNTVSWYQQALGQGPQFIFQYYREEENGRGNFPPRFSGLQFPNYSSELNVNALELDDSALYLCASSSLAGADGELFFGEGSRLTVL.

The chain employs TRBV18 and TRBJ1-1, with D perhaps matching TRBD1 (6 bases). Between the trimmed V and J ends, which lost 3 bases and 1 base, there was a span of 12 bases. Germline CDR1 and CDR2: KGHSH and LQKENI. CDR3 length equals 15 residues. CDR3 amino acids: CASSPQGGQNTEAFF. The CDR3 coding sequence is TGTGCCAGCTCACCCCAAGGGGGACAGAACACTGAAGCTTTCTTT.

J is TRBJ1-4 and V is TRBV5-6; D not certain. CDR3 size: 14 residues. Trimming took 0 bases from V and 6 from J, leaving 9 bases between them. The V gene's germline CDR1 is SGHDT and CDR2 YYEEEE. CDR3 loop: CASSLDRVDEKLFF. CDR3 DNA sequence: TGTGCCAGCAGCTTGGACAGAGTCGATGAAAAACTGTTTTTT.

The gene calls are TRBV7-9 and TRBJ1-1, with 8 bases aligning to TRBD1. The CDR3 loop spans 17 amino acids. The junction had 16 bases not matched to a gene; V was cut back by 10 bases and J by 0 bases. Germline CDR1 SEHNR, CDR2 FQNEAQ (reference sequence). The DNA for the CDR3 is TGTGCCACCACGAGAACTGCAGGGGGCCTCCTGAACACTGAAGCTTTCTTT. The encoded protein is CATTRTAGGLLNTEAFF.

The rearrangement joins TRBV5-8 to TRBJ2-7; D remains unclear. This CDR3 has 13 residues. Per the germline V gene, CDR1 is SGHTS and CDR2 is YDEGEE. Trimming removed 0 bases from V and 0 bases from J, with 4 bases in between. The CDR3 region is CASSLVGSYEQYF. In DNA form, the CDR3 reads TGTGCCAGCAGCTTGGTCGGCTCCTACGAGCAGTACTTC.

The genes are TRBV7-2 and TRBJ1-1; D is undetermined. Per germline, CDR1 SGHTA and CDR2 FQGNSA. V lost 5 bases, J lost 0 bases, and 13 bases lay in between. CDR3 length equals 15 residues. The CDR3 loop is CASSPRRTLNTEAFF. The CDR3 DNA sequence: TGTGCCAGCAGCCCCCGCCGAACTCTGAACACTGAAGCTTTCTTT.

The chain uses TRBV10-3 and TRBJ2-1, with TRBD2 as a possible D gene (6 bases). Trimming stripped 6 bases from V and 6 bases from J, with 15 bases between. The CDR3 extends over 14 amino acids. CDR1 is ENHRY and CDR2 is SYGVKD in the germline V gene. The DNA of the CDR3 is TGTGCCATCAGGGCCGACACCGGGGGCAATGAGCAGTTCTTC. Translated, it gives CAIRADTGGNEQFF.

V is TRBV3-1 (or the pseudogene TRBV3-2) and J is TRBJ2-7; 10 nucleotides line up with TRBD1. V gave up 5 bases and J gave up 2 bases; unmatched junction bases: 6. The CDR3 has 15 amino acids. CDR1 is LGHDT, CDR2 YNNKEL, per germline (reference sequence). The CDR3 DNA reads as TGTGCCAGCAGCTCGACAGGGGGCCACCCCTACGAGCAGTACTTC. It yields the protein CASSSTGGHPYEQYF.

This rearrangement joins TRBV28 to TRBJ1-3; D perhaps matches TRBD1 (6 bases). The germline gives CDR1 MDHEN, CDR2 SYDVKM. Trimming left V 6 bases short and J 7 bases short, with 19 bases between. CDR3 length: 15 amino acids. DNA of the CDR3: TGTGCCAGCAGGACAGGAGGCGGTAGTTGGAACACCATATATTTT. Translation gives CASRTGGGSWNTIYF.